This T cell receptor beta chain was observed in a study of Ad26.COV2.S vaccination and SARS-CoV-2 variants. The sample's treatment: around 19 received Ad26.COV2.S at low or high dose, single or two shots; 5 received placebo; per-sample allocation not given. Material that was analyzed had been drawn on day 63 after the first vaccine or placebo injection. The CDR3 has 13 residues. Germline V gene sequence: CDR1 SGHDN, CDR2 FVKESK. V shed 0 bases and J shed 9 bases, with 9 bases lying between them. Sequencing used immunoSEQ multiplex PCR; TCRdb keeps in-frame clones, though not all of them. The data hold approximately 460,000 clones, with 89% observed a single time.

The sequencing here drew on peripheral blood, taken in a trial of Ad26.COV2.S vaccine versus placebo. The sequence came from a person aged 18-60 years who received the Ad26.COV2.S COVID-19 vaccine or a placebo. This chain connects TRBV14 to TRBJ2-1; the D gene is possibly TRBD1 (6 bases). CDR3 in amino acids: CASSQEARGEQFF. CDR3 nucleotide sequence: TGTGCCAGCAGCCAAGAGGCCAGGGGTGAGCAGTTCTTC.